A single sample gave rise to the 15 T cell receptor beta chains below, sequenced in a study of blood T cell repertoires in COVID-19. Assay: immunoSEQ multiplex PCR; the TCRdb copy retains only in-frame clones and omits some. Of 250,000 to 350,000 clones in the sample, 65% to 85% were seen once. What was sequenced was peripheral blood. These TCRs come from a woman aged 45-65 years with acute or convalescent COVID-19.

CDR3 DNA: TGTGCCAGCAGTCTCATGGGCAGGGGGCCCATAAGCAATCAGCCCCAGCATTTT. Its translation is CASSLMGRGPISNQPQHF. This rearrangement joins TRBV6-6 to TRBJ1-5; TRBD1 aligns across 8 bases. The CDR3 extends over 18 amino acids. Germline-derived CDR1 and CDR2 are MNHNY and SVGAGI (reference sequence). J gave up 1 base and V 5 bases, and 13 bases lay outside the gene matches.

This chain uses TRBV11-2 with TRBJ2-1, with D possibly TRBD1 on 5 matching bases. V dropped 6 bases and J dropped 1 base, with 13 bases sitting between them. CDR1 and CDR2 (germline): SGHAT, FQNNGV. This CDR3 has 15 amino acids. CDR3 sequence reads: CASRLQAKSYNEQFF. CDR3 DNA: TGTGCCAGCAGACTACAGGCTAAGTCCTACAATGAGCAGTTCTTC.

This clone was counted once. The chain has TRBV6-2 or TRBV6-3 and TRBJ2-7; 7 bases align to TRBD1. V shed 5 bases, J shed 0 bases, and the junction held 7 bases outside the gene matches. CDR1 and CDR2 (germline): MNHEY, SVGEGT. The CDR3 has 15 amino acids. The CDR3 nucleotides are TGTGCCAGCAGTCCCCCGGGACAGAGCTCCTACGAGCAGTACTTC. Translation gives CASSPPGQSSYEQYF.

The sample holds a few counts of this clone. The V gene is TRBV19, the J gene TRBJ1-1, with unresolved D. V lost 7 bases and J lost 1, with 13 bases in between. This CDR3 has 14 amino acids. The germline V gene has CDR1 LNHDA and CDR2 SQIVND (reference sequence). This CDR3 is CASTRRETNTEAFF. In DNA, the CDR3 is TGTGCCAGTACGAGGAGGGAGACGAACACTGAAGCTTTCTTT.

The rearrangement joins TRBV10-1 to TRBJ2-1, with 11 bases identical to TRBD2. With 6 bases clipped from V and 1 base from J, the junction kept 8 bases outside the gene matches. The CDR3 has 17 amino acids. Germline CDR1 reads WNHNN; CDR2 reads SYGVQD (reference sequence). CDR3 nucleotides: TGCGCCAGCAGCAACCCTAGCGGGGGGCCGTCCTACAATGAGCAGTTCTTC. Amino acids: CASSNPSGGPSYNEQFF.

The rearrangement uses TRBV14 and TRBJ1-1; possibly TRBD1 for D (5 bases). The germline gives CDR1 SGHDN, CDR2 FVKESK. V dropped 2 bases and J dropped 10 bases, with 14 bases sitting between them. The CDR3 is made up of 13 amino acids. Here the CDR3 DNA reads TGTGCCAGCAGCCAATCTCGCGGGGACGCAGCTTTCTTT. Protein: CASSQSRGDAAFF.

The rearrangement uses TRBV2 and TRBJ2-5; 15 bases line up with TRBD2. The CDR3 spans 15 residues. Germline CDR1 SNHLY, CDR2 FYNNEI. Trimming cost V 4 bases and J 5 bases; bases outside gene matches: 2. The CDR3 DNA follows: TGTGCCAGCAGTGGGACTAGCGGGGGGGCGGAGACCCAGTACTTC. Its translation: CASSGTSGGAETQYF.

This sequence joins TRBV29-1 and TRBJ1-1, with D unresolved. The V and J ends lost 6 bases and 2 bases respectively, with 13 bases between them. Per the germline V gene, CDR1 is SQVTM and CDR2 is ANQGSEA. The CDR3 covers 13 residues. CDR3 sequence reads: CSVGRRINTEAFF. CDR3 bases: TGCAGCGTGGGGAGACGGATAAACACTGAAGCTTTCTTT.

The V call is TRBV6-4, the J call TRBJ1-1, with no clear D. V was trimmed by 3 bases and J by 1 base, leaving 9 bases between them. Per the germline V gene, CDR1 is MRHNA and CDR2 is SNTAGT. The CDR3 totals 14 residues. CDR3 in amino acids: CASSEAGGNTEAFF. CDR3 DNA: TGTGCCAGCAGTGAGGCAGGAGGGAACACTGAAGCTTTCTTT.

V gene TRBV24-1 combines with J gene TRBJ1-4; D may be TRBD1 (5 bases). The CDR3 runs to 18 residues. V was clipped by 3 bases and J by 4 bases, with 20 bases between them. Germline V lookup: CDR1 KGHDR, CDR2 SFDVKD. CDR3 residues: CATSDRGRAGENNEKLFF. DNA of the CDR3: TGTGCCACCAGTGATCGCGGCAGGGCGGGGGAGAATAATGAAAAACTGTTTTTT.

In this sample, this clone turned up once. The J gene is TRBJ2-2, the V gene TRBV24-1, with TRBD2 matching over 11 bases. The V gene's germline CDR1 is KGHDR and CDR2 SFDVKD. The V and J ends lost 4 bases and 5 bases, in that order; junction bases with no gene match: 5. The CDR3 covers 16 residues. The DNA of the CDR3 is TGTGCCACCAGTGACCTCGGGACTAGCGGAACCGGGGAGCTGTTTTTT. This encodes CATSDLGTSGTGELFF.

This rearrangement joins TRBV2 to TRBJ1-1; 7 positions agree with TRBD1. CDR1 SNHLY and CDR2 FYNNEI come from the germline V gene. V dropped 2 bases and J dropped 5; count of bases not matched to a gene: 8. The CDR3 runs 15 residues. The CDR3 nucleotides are TGTGCCAGCAGTGAACCATTTCCAGGGGGAACTGAAGCTTTCTTT. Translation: CASSEPFPGGTEAFF. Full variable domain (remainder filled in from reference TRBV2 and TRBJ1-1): EPEVTQTPSHQVTQMGQEVILRCVPISNHLYFYWYRQILGQKVEFLVSFYNNEISEKSEIFDDQFSVERPDGSNFTLKIRSTKLEDSAMYFCASSEPFPGGTEAFFGQGTRLTVV.

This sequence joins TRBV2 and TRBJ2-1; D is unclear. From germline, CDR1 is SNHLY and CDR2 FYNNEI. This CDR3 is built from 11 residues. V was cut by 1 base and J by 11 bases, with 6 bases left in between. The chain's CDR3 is CASSEGGKQFF. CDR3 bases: TGTGCCAGCAGTGAAGGCGGAAAGCAGTTCTTC.

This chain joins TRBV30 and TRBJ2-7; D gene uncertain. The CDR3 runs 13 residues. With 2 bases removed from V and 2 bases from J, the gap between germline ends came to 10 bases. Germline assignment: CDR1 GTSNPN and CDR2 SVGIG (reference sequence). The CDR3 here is CAWSHAGTYEQYV. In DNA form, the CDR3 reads TGTGCCTGGAGTCACGCCGGTACCTACGAGCAGTACGTC.

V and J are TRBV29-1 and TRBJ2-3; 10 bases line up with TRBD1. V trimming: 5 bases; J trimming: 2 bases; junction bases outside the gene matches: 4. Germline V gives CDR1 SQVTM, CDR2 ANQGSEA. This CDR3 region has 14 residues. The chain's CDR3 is CSVWDRGYTDTQYF. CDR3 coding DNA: TGCAGCGTTTGGGACAGGGGATACACAGATACGCAGTATTTT.